This T cell receptor beta chain was profiled in a study of human T cells and chemical hapten exposure (dated by TCRdb to the early 2020s). About the full investigation: For sensitization, 2% DPC in acetone was applied to an approximately 2 cm by approximately 2 cm area of upper inner arm skin. The libraries were sequenced as a pool, and the TCR yield per sample differed mostly because of small variations in library volumes within the pool. Patch testing was done on the upper back using Finn chambers containing 0.01% DPC, and results were scored after 6 days according to International Contact Dermatitis Research Group standards. Twenty-nine alopecia patients provided blood for TCR sequencing at one to four time points (pre-sensitization, 2, 6 and 24 weeks). Most of the patients in the cohort were female, and the cohort covered alopecia areata with under or over 50% scalp involvement, alopecia totalis and alopecia universalis. Throughout the study period of about 23 weeks, patients also received therapeutic DPC doses to the scalp every week. Patient blood was sampled pre-sensitization (week 0) and at 2, 6 and about 24 weeks after DPC sensitization. This study followed changes in the peripheral blood TCR repertoire in vivo during primary and secondary sensitization of alopecia patients to the hapten diphenylcyclopropenone (DPC). Broad study findings and their caveats: After repeated subsampling, the strength of the expansion versus patch-test correlation and the threshold at which it became significant changed. Significantly more large CDR3 similarity clusters were formed by expanded TCRs than by pre-sensitization or healthy control sets, consistent with antigen-driven responses. A positive correlation was found between the number of PT1 expanded TCRs and patch test score, with significance reached at thresholds 8, 16 and 32 but not 4. Alopecia, a presumed autoimmune disease, was present in all patients, so the immune response of the patients might differ from that of healthy individuals. DPC sensitization did not change how many TCRs were above 1 in 1000 frequency, and no evidence was found of alterations in global repertoire structure.

V drops 4 bases and J drops 5 bases, leaving 7 bases in between. Including the terminal cysteine and phenylalanine, the CDR3 comprises 12 residues. Left in the record is the CDR3 DNA by itself, 36 bases read in frame from the first base. The germline V gene yields SGHVS for CDR1 and FNYEAQ for CDR2. The library was made by RACE. Sequencing was carried out with a NextSeq 500. Library preparation attached unique molecular identifiers to individual cDNA molecules for quantitative, reproducible TCR counting. Both TCR alpha and TCR beta chains were sequenced from each blood RNA sample. The study's processing was this. A median of about 100,000 TCRs per sample was observed, with a range of 23,224 to 690,600. V, J and CDR3 annotation of the TCR reads was performed with the Decombinator software suite. For PS versus PT1 abundance plots, all samples were subsampled to the same number of TCRs (28,000). Expanded TCRs were defined as absent before sensitization and observed at least eight times at the 2-week time point. The public reads were quality trimmed at Q25 with fastp and then assembled into clones with MiXCR by TCRdb, keeping productive beta chains. Merged by CDR3 protein, the rows form single entries marked with the most common genes and DNA. TCRdb's processing, not the authors' own work, is the source of the V and J calls. This sample is represented by 80,000 to 95,000 distinct CDR3 sequences; around 10% of them were singletons. Jointly, the top ten make up around 4.5% of the sample.

What the time point label conveys for this sample: patch test 1, 2 weeks after DPC sensitization. The label giving this sample's treatment or condition can be read as: therapeutic diphenylcyclopropenone sensitization with weekly scalp DPC. Blood at each patch-test visit was drawn before the patch test was applied. Patients were eligible if aged 18 to 70, diagnosed with alopecia and judged suitable for DPC therapy, and pregnant patients were excluded. Total RNA was extracted from unfractionated whole blood collected in Tempus Blood RNA tubes. This clonotype was detected ten times or more. Its specific antigen is unknown. No much larger clone is present one base from it, and per-base qualities are unavailable.

Recombination linked TRBV7-6 to TRBJ2-3; a confident D gene designation cannot be given. This TCR derives from a woman aged 50 to 65 with alopecia areata. Some clones in this sample may be carry-over from other donors' samples. Sequencing used whole blood, obtained in connection with sensitization to the hapten diphenylcyclopropenone (DPC). The CDR3 loop reads CASSSSGDTQYF. Here is the DNA: TGTGCCAGCAGCTCATCCGGAGATACGCAGTATTTT.